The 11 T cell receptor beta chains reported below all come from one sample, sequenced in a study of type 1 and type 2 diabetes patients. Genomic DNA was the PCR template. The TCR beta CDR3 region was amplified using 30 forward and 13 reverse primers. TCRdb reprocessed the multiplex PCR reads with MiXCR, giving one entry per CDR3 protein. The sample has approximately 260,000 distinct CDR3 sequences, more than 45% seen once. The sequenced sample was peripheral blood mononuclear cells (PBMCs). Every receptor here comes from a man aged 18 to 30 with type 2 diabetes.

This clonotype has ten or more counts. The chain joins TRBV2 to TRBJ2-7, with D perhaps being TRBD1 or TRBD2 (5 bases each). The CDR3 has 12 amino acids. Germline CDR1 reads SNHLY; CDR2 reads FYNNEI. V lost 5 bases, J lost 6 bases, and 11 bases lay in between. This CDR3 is CASSTGAFEQYF. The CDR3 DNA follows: TGTGCCAGCAGTACCGGGGCGTTCGAGCAGTACTTC.

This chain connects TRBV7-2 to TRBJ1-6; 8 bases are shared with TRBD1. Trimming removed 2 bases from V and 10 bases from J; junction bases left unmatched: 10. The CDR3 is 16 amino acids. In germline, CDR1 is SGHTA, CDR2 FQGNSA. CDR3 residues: CASSLSGTGQRSPLHF. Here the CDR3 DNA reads TGTGCCAGCAGCTTATCGGGGACAGGACAAAGATCACCCCTCCACTTT.

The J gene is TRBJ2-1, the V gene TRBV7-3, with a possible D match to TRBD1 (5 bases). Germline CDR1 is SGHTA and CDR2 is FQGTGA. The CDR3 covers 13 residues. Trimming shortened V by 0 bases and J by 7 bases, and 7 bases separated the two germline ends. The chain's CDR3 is CASSLTGPNEQFF. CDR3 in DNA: TGTGCCAGCAGCTTAACGGGGCCGAATGAGCAGTTCTTC.

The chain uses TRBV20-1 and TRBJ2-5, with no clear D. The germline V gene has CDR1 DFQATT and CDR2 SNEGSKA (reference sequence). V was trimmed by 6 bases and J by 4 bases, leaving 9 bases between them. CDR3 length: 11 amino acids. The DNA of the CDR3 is TGCAGTGCCGCGCCCGGAGAGACCCAGTACTTC. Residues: CSAAPGETQYF.

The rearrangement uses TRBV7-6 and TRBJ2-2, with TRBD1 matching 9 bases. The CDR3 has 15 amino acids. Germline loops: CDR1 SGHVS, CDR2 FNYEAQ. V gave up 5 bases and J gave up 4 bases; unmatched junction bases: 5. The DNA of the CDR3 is TGTGCCAGCAGCCCAGGGACAGGGACCACCGGGGAGCTGTTTTTT. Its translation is CASSPGTGTTGELFF.

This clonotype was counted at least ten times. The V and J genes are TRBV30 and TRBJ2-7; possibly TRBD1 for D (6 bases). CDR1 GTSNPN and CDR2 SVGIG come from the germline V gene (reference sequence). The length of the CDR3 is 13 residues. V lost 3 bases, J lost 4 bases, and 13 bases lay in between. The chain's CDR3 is CAWSDGQSYEQYF. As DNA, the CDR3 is TGTGCCTGGAGCGATGGACAGTCTTACGAGCAGTACTTC.

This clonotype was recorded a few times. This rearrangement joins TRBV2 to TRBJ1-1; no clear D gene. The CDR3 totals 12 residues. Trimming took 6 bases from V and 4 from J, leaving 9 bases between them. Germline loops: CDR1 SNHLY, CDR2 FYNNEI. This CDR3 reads CASRRRVTEAFF. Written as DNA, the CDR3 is TGTGCCAGCAGACGGAGGGTCACTGAAGCTTTCTTT.

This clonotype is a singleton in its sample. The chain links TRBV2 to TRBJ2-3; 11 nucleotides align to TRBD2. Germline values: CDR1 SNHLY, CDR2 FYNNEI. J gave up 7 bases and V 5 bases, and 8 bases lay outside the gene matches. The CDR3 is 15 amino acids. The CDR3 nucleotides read TGTGCCAGCAGTCGCTTAGCGGGAGGGCCCCATACGCAGTATTTT. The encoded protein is CASSRLAGGPHTQYF.

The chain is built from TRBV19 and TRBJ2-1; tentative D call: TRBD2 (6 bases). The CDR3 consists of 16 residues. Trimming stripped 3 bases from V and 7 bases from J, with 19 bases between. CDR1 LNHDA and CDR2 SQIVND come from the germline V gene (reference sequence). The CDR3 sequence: CASSMLSGRLGNEQFF. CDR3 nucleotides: TGTGCCAGTAGTATGTTATCAGGGAGGCTGGGGAATGAGCAGTTCTTC.

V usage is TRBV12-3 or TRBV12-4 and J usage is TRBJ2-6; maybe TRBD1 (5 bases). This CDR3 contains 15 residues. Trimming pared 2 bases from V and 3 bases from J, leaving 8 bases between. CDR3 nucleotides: TGTGCCAGCAGTTTATCGACAGTTGGGGCCAACGTCCTGACTTTC. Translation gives CASSLSTVGANVLTF.

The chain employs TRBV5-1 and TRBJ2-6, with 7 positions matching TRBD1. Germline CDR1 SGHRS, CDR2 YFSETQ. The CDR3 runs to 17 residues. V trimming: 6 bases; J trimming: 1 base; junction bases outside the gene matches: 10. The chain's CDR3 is CASNLQDRSSGANVLTF. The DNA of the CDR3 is TGCGCCAGCAATTTGCAGGACAGGTCTTCTGGGGCCAACGTCCTGACTTTC.